These 20 T cell receptor beta chains came from one sample sequenced in a study of T cells in Graves' hyperthyroidism and ophthalmopathy (dated 2019 in TCRdb). Library preparation employed multiplex PCR. Data came from an Illumina HiSeq 2000. The TCR beta CDR3 regions were amplified from the RNA transcripts. For the first round of RT-PCR on the TCR CDR3, the HTBI primer set was used together with the Qiagen OneStep RT-PCR kit. TCRdb itself trimmed the public reads at Q25 with fastp, ran MiXCR and retained productive beta chains. Each record represents a unique CDR3 protein, reported with the most common genes and DNA among its rows. Across this sample there are about 560,000 distinct CDR3 sequences, with 16% seen only once. The ten largest clones take up around a sixth of the sample. What was sequenced was blood. The receptor set was obtained from a woman aged 18-29 years with Graves' hyperthyroidism.

The V and J genes are TRBV19 and TRBJ1-4; a possible D gene is TRBD1 (5 bases). There are 14 residues in the CDR3. Germline-derived CDR1 and CDR2 are LNHDA and SQIVND (reference sequence). V was trimmed by 7 bases and J by 8 bases, leaving 17 bases between them. The DNA for the CDR3 is TGTGCCAGTACCCCGATTGGGGACGGGGAAAAACTGTTTTTT. Amino acid sequence: CASTPIGDGEKLFF. Full variable domain (rest looked up from reference TRBV19 and TRBJ1-4): DGGITQSPKYLFRKEGQNVTLSCEQNLNHDAMYWYRQDPGQGLRLIYYSQIVNDFQKGDIAEGYSVSREKKESFPLTVTSAQKNPTAFYLCASTPIGDGEKLFFGSGTQLSVL.

As regards this clonotype: This clone may be a read error of a much larger clone one base away. The chain recombines TRBV29-1 with TRBJ2-3; D ambiguous. In germline, CDR1 is SQVTM, CDR2 ANQGSEA. The CDR3 has 12 residues. Here the CDR3 reads CSGSTGRDTRYF. In DNA form, the CDR3 reads TGCAGCGGGTCAACCGGGCGCGATACGCGGTATTTT.

This clonotype was counted at least ten times. CDR3 nucleotide sequence: TGTGCCAGCACCCTGCCGGGGGGCGCGGGCACTGAAGCTTTCTTT. Translation gives CASTLPGGAGTEAFF. The gene calls are TRBV28 and TRBJ1-1, with a weak D call TRBD1 (6 bases). Deletions cut 7 bases from V and 4 bases from J, with 19 bases between. There are 15 residues in the CDR3. CDR1 is MDHEN and CDR2 is SYDVKM in the germline V gene.

This clonotype was seen many times. The CDR3 nucleotides read TGTGCCAGCAGCCAAGATTTCAGCGGGAGGGACCGAACGTACAATGAGCAGTTCTTC. Its protein is CASSQDFSGRDRTYNEQFF. V usage is TRBV14 and J usage is TRBJ2-1, with 10 bases identical to TRBD2. This CDR3 has 19 residues. From germline, CDR1 is SGHDN and CDR2 FVKESK. V trimming: 0 bases; J trimming: 4 bases; junction bases outside the gene matches: 12. The entire variable domain, with the rest obtained from reference TRBV14 and TRBJ2-1, is as follows: EAGVTQFPSHSVIEKGQTVTLRCDPISGHDNLYWYRRVMGKEIKFLLHFVKESKQDESGMPNNRFLAERTGGTYSTLKVQPAELEDSGVYFCASSQDFSGRDRTYNEQFFGPGTRLTVL.

In its sample, this clonotype was seen many times. This sequence joins TRBV28 and TRBJ2-5; 13 positions agree with TRBD2. The ends lost 6 bases at V and 3 bases at J; junction bases unmatched: 4. This CDR3 spans 15 amino acids. The germline gives CDR1 MDHEN, CDR2 SYDVKM. CDR3 bases: TGTGCCAGCAGCGCCGGGACTAGCGGGAAAGAGACCCAGTACTTC. Encoded protein: CASSAGTSGKETQYF.

There are many counts of this clonotype. This sequence joins TRBV28 and TRBJ1-3; TRBD1 aligns across 8 bases. The CDR3 loop spans 19 amino acids. Germline lookup yields CDR1 MDHEN and CDR2 SYDVKM. The junction had 13 bases not matched to a gene; V was cut back by 3 bases and J by 0 bases. The CDR3 sequence: CASSFAGRGPETSGNTIYF. Here the CDR3 DNA reads TGTGCCAGCAGTTTCGCCGGCAGGGGGCCTGAAACCTCTGGAAACACCATATATTTT.

This clonotype was recorded many times. The chain couples TRBV20-1 to TRBJ2-5, with D possibly TRBD1 on 5 matching bases. Germline-derived CDR1 and CDR2 are DFQATT and SNEGSKA (reference sequence). The CDR3 has 14 residues. V lost 8 bases and J lost 0, with 16 bases in between. The CDR3 DNA reads TGCAGTCCTTCTGGCAGGGCCTACCAAGAGACCCAGTACTTC. Amino acid sequence: CSPSGRAYQETQYF.

The V and J genes are TRBV20-1 and TRBJ2-5, with 9 bases identical to TRBD2. V trimming: 5 bases; J trimming: 2 bases; junction bases outside the gene matches: 9. Germline loops: CDR1 DFQATT, CDR2 SNEGSKA (reference sequence). The CDR3 is 15 residues long. CDR3 amino acids: CSAEGSSGEQETQYF. The CDR3 DNA is TGCAGTGCTGAGGGGTCTAGCGGGGAACAAGAGACCCAGTACTTC.

The chain recombines TRBV30 with TRBJ2-7; D is unclear. Deletions cut 0 bases from V and 6 bases from J, with 12 bases between. In germline, CDR1 is GTSNPN, CDR2 SVGIG (reference sequence). This CDR3 has 13 amino acids. CDR3 in amino acids: CAWSVLSNSEQYF. The CDR3 DNA reads as TGTGCCTGGAGTGTACTTTCTAACAGCGAGCAGTACTTC.

This clonotype was detected ten times or more. The chain uses TRBV11-3 and TRBJ2-7; D possibly matches TRBD1 or TRBD2 (5 bases each). The V end was cut by 0 bases, the J end by 5 bases, with 11 bases between. Germline CDR1 and CDR2: SGHNT and YENEEA. This CDR3 comprises 14 residues. The CDR3 spells CASSLERGVHEQYF. The CDR3 region has the DNA TGTGCCAGCAGCTTAGAGAGGGGAGTCCACGAGCAGTACTTC.

This sequence joins TRBV7-3 and TRBJ2-5; either TRBD1 or TRBD2 may fit D (5 bases each). Trimming took off 4 bases at V and 8 bases at J, with 14 bases between the two ends. The germline CDR1 and CDR2 sequences are SGHTA and FQGTGA. There are 13 residues in the CDR3. The CDR3 sequence is CASSSGRGGTQYF. The CDR3, as DNA: TGTGCCAGCAGCTCAGGGCGTGGAGGAACCCAGTACTTC.

This clonotype was seen many times. This chain joins TRBV2 and TRBJ2-4; D remains unclear. The CDR3 spans 13 residues. Trimming shortened V by 1 base and J by 11 bases, and 12 bases separated the two germline ends. Germline V gene sequence: CDR1 SNHLY, CDR2 FYNNEI. CDR3 sequence (DNA): TGTGCCAGCAGTGAAGGCGTCAGCCCCTTTCAGTACTTC. It is translated as CASSEGVSPFQYF.

This clonotype was detected a few times. The chain employs TRBV6-8 and TRBJ2-7, with unresolved D. The CDR3 runs 17 residues. Germline CDR1 and CDR2: MNHGY and SAAAGT. The V and J ends lost 0 bases and 0 bases respectively, with 15 bases between them. CDR3 nucleotides: TGTGCCAGCAGTTACTCGGAGAGATCGATACACTCCTACGAGCAGTACTTC. This translates into CASSYSERSIHSYEQYF.

About this clonotype itself: Just one base apart from a much larger clone, this may be a read error. The chain uses TRBV18 and TRBJ1-2; TRBD1 matches at 9 bases. Looked up from germline, CDR1 is KGHSH and CDR2 is LQKENI. This CDR3 has 15 amino acids. The CDR3 DNA sequence: TGTGCCAGCTCACCGGGACAGGGCGACCTCTATGGCTTCACCTTC. Its protein product is CASSPGQGDLYGFTF.

The rearrangement links TRBV19 to TRBJ2-3, with D perhaps TRBD2 (5 bases). This CDR3 comprises 15 residues. Germline V gives CDR1 LNHDA, CDR2 SQIVND (reference sequence). The V gene lost 7 bases and the J gene lost 5 bases, with 19 bases spanning the gap. CDR3 in amino acids: CASTPSGQRGDTQYF. CDR3 nucleotide sequence: TGTGCCAGTACCCCCAGCGGTCAAAGAGGAGATACGCAGTATTTT.

This clonotype was seen ten or more times. The CDR3, as DNA: TGTGCCAGCAGGGAGGTGGGCTCCTACAATGAGCAGTTCTTC. Translation gives CASREVGSYNEQFF. The chain joins TRBV12-3 or TRBV12-4 to TRBJ2-1, with a weak D call TRBD2 (5 bases). The CDR3 consists of 14 residues. With 6 bases removed from V and 0 bases from J, the gap between germline ends came to 9 bases.

In this sample, this clonotype turned up a few times. The rearrangement links TRBV6-1 to TRBJ2-7, with 11 positions matching TRBD2. Per germline, CDR1 MNHNS and CDR2 SASEGT. The trim removed 7 bases at V and 0 bases at J, leaving 14 bases unmatched. The CDR3 runs 18 residues. Written as DNA, the CDR3 is TGTGCCAGCATTGTAGCACCTGGACTAGCGGGCAGCTCCTACGAGCAGTACTTC. This sequence encodes CASIVAPGLAGSSYEQYF.

This clonotype was recorded at least ten times. J is TRBJ1-2 and V is TRBV20-1, with D unresolved. The CDR3 has 16 amino acids. Germline V gives CDR1 DFQATT, CDR2 SNEGSKA (reference sequence). V gave up 6 bases and J gave up 2 bases, with 22 bases separating them. CDR3 nucleotides: TGCAGTGCCTCCGGCCCCCTGGAGGTGGGAAACTATGGCTACACCTTC. This sequence encodes CSASGPLEVGNYGYTF.

This clonotype was detected a few times. V usage is TRBV6-2 or TRBV6-3 and J usage is TRBJ2-1; TRBD2 aligns across 13 bases. V trimming: 5 bases; J trimming: 4 bases; junction bases outside the gene matches: 2. The germline CDR1 and CDR2 sequences are MNHEY and SVGEGT. This CDR3 region has 15 residues. The CDR3 here is CASSTSGGGYNEQFF. CDR3 nucleotides: TGTGCCAGCAGTACTAGCGGGGGGGGATACAATGAGCAGTTCTTC.

In this sample, this clonotype turned up many times. This chain uses TRBV28 with TRBJ2-7; D is unclear. Germline CDR1 and CDR2: MDHEN and SYDVKM. Between the trimmed V and J ends, which lost 5 bases and 1 base, there was a span of 9 bases. This CDR3 has 13 residues. Here the CDR3 reads CASSETKSYEQYF. DNA for the CDR3: TGTGCCAGCAGTGAGACGAAATCCTACGAGCAGTACTTC.